This TCR beta chain was identified in a study of T-cell reconstitution after alpha-beta-depleted transplantation in children. Unique molecular identifiers tagged the TCRbeta library. TCRdb called the PCR reads again in MiXCR, with one record for every CDR3 protein. There are over 150,000 distinct CDR3 sequences in the sample; 13% to 15% occur only once, and about 13% lies in the top ten. This clonotype was observed at least ten times. Trimming shortened V by 1 base and J by 3 bases, and 9 bases separated the two germline ends. Germline CDR1 and CDR2: SEHNR and FQNEAQ (reference sequence). The CDR3 contains 14 residues.

The chain couples TRBV7-9 to TRBJ1-2; unclear D gene. This TCR came from a human donor who donated a stem cell graft to a child with acute lymphoblastic leukemia. The sample consisted of PBMCs from the stem cell graft donor, taken from the stem cell graft. DNA for the CDR3: TGTGCCAGCAGCTTAGAGCGTGCGGACTATGGCTACACCTTC. It encodes CASSLERADYGYTF.